Below, 30 T cell receptor beta chains from the same sample are listed, as sequenced in a study of cytomegalovirus exposure and HLA in healthy donors. PCR involved 60 Vbeta and 13 Jbeta primers. Measured with immunoSEQ multiplex PCR; TCRdb has only the in-frame clones, and not every one. Of 150,000 to 200,000 clones in the sample, approximately 80% are singletons; the top ten hold 6%. Sequenced sample: PBMCs. All receptors come from a woman aged 25 to 45 in good health and CMV-seropositive.

This clone has a single count. The chain is built from TRBV5-6 and TRBJ1-2; D perhaps matches TRBD1 (6 bases). The CDR3 spans 14 residues. Trimming removed 4 bases at V and 3 bases at J, with 13 bases between. Germline CDR1 reads SGHDT; CDR2 reads YYEEEE. CDR3 bases: TGTGCCAGCAGCACAGGGAACGGAGACTATGGCTACACCTTC. It is translated as CASSTGNGDYGYTF.

This clone was seen only a few times. The V and J genes are TRBV7-8 and TRBJ2-1; 10 bases agree with TRBD2. The V gene's germline CDR1 is SGHVS and CDR2 FQNEAQ. CDR3 length: 16 amino acids. The ends lost 1 base at V and 9 bases at J; junction bases unmatched: 9. CDR3 bases: TGTGCCAGCAGCTTAGATGGGGCTAGCGGGGGAACTGAGCAGTTCTTC. Residues: CASSLDGASGGTEQFF.

This chain joins TRBV5-1 and TRBJ1-5, with TRBD1 as a possible D gene (6 bases). From germline, CDR1 is SGHRS and CDR2 YFSETQ. Trimming took off 4 bases at V and 8 bases at J, with 16 bases between the two ends. The CDR3 runs 14 residues. The CDR3 reads CASSEQTGAKPQHF. The CDR3 nucleotides read TGCGCCAGCAGCGAACAGACAGGTGCAAAGCCCCAGCATTTT.

The chain links TRBV7-2 to TRBJ2-3, with D possibly being TRBD2 (7 bases). The CDR3 runs to 15 residues. Trimming left V 5 bases short and J 3 bases short, with 15 bases between. CDR1 is SGHTA, CDR2 FQGNSA, per germline. CDR3 protein: CASSLRGASTDTQYF. The CDR3 DNA reads as TGTGCCAGCAGCCTCCGGGGGGCTAGTACAGATACGCAGTATTTT.

The chain is built from TRBV7-9 and TRBJ1-5; D unresolved. This CDR3 comprises 15 residues. The germline V gene has CDR1 SEHNR and CDR2 FQNEAQ (reference sequence). Trimming pared 1 base from V and 4 bases from J, leaving 11 bases between. The DNA for the CDR3 is TGTGCCAGCAGCTTAGGCACGGGGAAAAATCAGCCCCAGCATTTT. Protein: CASSLGTGKNQPQHF.

This clone was seen only once. The chain links TRBV28 to TRBJ2-5; 7 positions agree with TRBD2. V gave up 3 bases and J gave up 1 base; unmatched junction bases: 5. The CDR3 consists of 15 residues. Germline lookup yields CDR1 MDHEN and CDR2 SYDVKM. The CDR3 DNA sequence: TGTGCCAGCAGTTTGTGGGGGGGGATCCAAGAGACCCAGTACTTC. Translating it yields CASSLWGGIQETQYF.

In this sample, this clone turned up a few times. This chain uses TRBV28 with TRBJ2-2, with D perhaps TRBD2 (5 bases). The V gene lost 6 bases and the J gene lost 0 bases, with 14 bases spanning the gap. Germline V gives CDR1 MDHEN, CDR2 SYDVKM. This CDR3 is 16 amino acids long. CDR3 residues: CASRPGLPPNTGELFF. The DNA for the CDR3 is TGTGCCAGCAGACCCGGACTGCCCCCGAACACCGGGGAGCTGTTTTTT.

V and J are TRBV5-4 and TRBJ2-5, with a possible D match to TRBD2 (5 bases). Trimming removed 0 bases from V and 5 bases from J, with 14 bases in between. CDR1 SGHNT and CDR2 YYREEE come from the germline V gene (reference sequence). The CDR3 extends over 15 amino acids. The CDR3 nucleotides read TGTGCCAGCAGCTTGGAAGGTAGCGCCAAGGAGACCCAGTACTTC. The encoded protein is CASSLEGSAKETQYF.

This clone has just a few counts. This chain joins TRBV6-5 and TRBJ1-3, with 7 bases that match TRBD1. This CDR3 has 13 amino acids. The V gene's germline CDR1 is MNHEY and CDR2 SVGAGI. With V trimmed by 6 bases and J by 1 base, 0 bases remained unmatched. The CDR3 is CASRTGSGNTIYF. Written as DNA, the CDR3 is TGTGCCAGCAGGACAGGGTCTGGAAACACCATATATTTT.

V and J are TRBV6-5 and TRBJ1-5, with a tentative D call TRBD1 (6 bases). The CDR3 is 16 amino acids. Trimming left V 4 bases short and J 5 bases short, with 18 bases between. Germline V gives CDR1 MNHEY, CDR2 SVGAGI. This CDR3 reads CASSSHLGQGYQPQHF. The CDR3 nucleotides are TGTGCCAGCAGTTCCCACTTAGGGCAGGGGTATCAGCCCCAGCATTTT.

The V and J genes are TRBV4-1 and TRBJ2-5; possibly TRBD1 for D (6 bases). V lost 3 bases and J lost 5, with 16 bases in between. Germline values: CDR1 MGHRA, CDR2 YSYEKL. There are 15 residues in the CDR3. CDR3 region: CASSHPLTGWETQYF. The CDR3 DNA follows: TGCGCCAGCAGCCATCCCCTAACAGGGTGGGAGACCCAGTACTTC.

As concerns this clone: Other nucleotide sequences from this sample produce the same CDR3. J is TRBJ1-2 and V is TRBV7-9; 7 bases map to TRBD1. J gave up 3 bases and V 4 bases, and 2 bases lay outside the gene matches. This CDR3 region has 13 residues. Germline V gene lookup returns CDR1 SEHNR and CDR2 FQNEAQ (reference sequence). The CDR3 nucleotides are TGTGCCAGCAGCTCCGACAGGGACTATGGCTACACCTTC. Encoded protein: CASSSDRDYGYTF.

The chain carries TRBV29-1 and TRBJ2-1; 12 nucleotides match TRBD2. This CDR3 region has 14 residues. The V gene's germline CDR1 is SQVTM and CDR2 ANQGSEA. V lost 5 bases, J lost 6 bases, and 5 bases stayed unmatched. The CDR3 loop is CSVQSSGGVNEQFF. The CDR3 DNA is TGCAGCGTTCAATCTAGCGGGGGGGTCAATGAGCAGTTCTTC.

V usage is TRBV19 and J usage is TRBJ2-1; 13 nucleotides align to TRBD2. The CDR3 is made up of 19 amino acids. V gave up 1 base and J gave up 0 bases; unmatched junction bases: 6. The germline CDR1 and CDR2 sequences are LNHDA and SQIVND (reference sequence). The CDR3 nucleotides read TGTGCCAGTAGTATAGGCGGGACTAGCGGGACTAGCTCCTACAATGAGCAGTTCTTC. Translation gives CASSIGGTSGTSSYNEQFF.

About this clone: Other DNA sequences in the sample encode the same CDR3. The genes are TRBV6-1 and TRBJ1-1; TRBD1 might be the D (6 bases). Germline values: CDR1 MNHNS, CDR2 SASEGT. V was trimmed by 4 bases and J by 4 bases, leaving 25 bases between them. The CDR3 runs 18 residues. The CDR3, as DNA: TGTGCCAGCAGTGCCCAGAGGGGGTTTAAACCCTTCGTCACTGAAGCTTTCTTT. It specifies CASSAQRGFKPFVTEAFF.

This chain joins TRBV9 and TRBJ1-6; D is undetermined. The CDR3 sequence is 14 residues long. Germline V gene sequence: CDR1 SGDLS, CDR2 YYNGEE. V was shortened by 0 bases and J by 8 bases, with 9 bases between the two germline ends. The CDR3 DNA reads as TGTGCCAGCAGCGTAGTGGGCAAGGATTCACCCCTCCACTTT. Amino acids: CASSVVGKDSPLHF.

This chain uses TRBV5-1 with TRBJ2-3, with 13 nucleotides matching TRBD2. Germline-derived CDR1 and CDR2 are SGHRS and YFSETQ. V shed 4 bases and J 5 bases; nucleotides not matched to a gene: 4. This CDR3 contains 15 residues. The CDR3, as DNA: TGCGCCAGCAGCAGGACTAGCGGGAGCCTAGATACGCAGTATTTT. It codes for CASSRTSGSLDTQYF.

V gene TRBV27 combines with J gene TRBJ2-3; 15 positions agree with TRBD2. After removal of 5 bases from V and 0 bases from J, the junction contained 3 bases not matched to a gene. Germline lookup yields CDR1 MNHEY and CDR2 SMNVEV (reference sequence). CDR3 length: 17 amino acids. The CDR3 DNA reads TGTGCCAGCAGTCGGACTAGCGGGAGGGCTAGCACAGATACGCAGTATTTT. It specifies CASSRTSGRASTDTQYF.

This clone appeared a single time. V and J are TRBV11-2 and TRBJ1-4, with D possibly being TRBD1 (6 bases). The length of the CDR3 is 14 residues. Trimming cost V 3 bases and J 8 bases, with 13 bases left between them. From germline, CDR1 is SGHAT and CDR2 FQNNGV. Here the CDR3 DNA reads TGTGCCAGCAGCTTTGGTGCGAGGGGGGAAAAACTGTTTTTT. Translated, it gives CASSFGARGEKLFF.

The chain links TRBV19 to TRBJ2-1, with TRBD2 matching over 12 bases. The CDR3 covers 15 residues. The trim removed 3 bases at V and 9 bases at J, leaving 6 bases unmatched. The V gene's germline CDR1 is LNHDA and CDR2 SQIVND (reference sequence). The CDR3 is CASSIILTSGSEQFF. The CDR3 bases are TGTGCCAGTAGTATTATTTTGACTAGCGGGAGTGAGCAGTTCTTC.

V is TRBV4-1 and J is TRBJ2-7, with D possibly matching TRBD1 (6 bases). V shed 4 bases and J shed 4 bases, with 17 bases lying between them. CDR1 and CDR2 from the germline V gene are MGHRA and YSYEKL. This CDR3 spans 15 amino acids. The CDR3 nucleotides read TGCGCCAGCAGCCCGGAATATGGACAGTCGTACGAGCAGTACTTC. It codes for CASSPEYGQSYEQYF.

This chain connects TRBV29-1 to TRBJ2-7; no firm D call. Germline V gene lookup returns CDR1 SQVTM and CDR2 ANQGSEA. The CDR3 runs 11 residues. With 4 bases removed from V and 3 bases from J, the gap between germline ends came to 7 bases. The CDR3 reads CSVGHFYEQYF. CDR3 in DNA: TGCAGCGTTGGACACTTCTACGAGCAGTACTTC.

The chain links TRBV9 to TRBJ1-2; TRBD1 matches 9 bases. The V and J ends lost 5 bases and 0 bases, in that order; junction bases with no gene match: 11. The CDR3 totals 17 residues. CDR1 is SGDLS and CDR2 is YYNGEE in the germline V gene. The CDR3 DNA is TGTGCCAGCAGGGGGGGGACAGGGATCCTCCCTAACTATGGCTACACCTTC. Translated, it gives CASRGGTGILPNYGYTF.

V gene TRBV5-4 combines with J gene TRBJ2-1; TRBD2 aligns across 13 bases. This CDR3 is 17 amino acids long. Losses at the gene ends were 2 bases for V and 7 bases for J; bases not matched to a gene: 9. The germline CDR1 and CDR2 sequences are SGHNT and YYREEE (reference sequence). The CDR3: CASSFPMTSGRSNEQFF. CDR3 sequence (DNA): TGTGCCAGCAGCTTCCCTATGACTAGCGGGAGGTCGAATGAGCAGTTCTTC.

The rearrangement uses TRBV28 and TRBJ1-3; 7 nucleotides line up with TRBD1. With V trimmed by 6 bases and J by 4 bases, 6 bases remained unmatched. The CDR3 is 14 amino acids. Germline assignment: CDR1 MDHEN and CDR2 SYDVKM. CDR3 nucleotide sequence: TGTGCCAGCAGCCCGGGACAGCCAGGAAACACCATATATTTT. It specifies CASSPGQPGNTIYF.

CDR3 amino acids: CASSYRRDRSHEKLFF. CDR3 coding DNA: TGTGCCAGCAGTTACAGACGGGACAGATCCCACGAAAAACTGTTTTTT. The V and J genes are TRBV6-5 and TRBJ1-4; TRBD1 aligns across 7 bases. Germline trimming cut 2 bases from V and 8 bases from J; bases unmatched to any gene: 11. Germline CDR1 is MNHEY and CDR2 is SVGAGI. CDR3 length: 16 amino acids.

The chain carries TRBV6-6 and TRBJ2-5; D is ambiguous. Trimming took off 8 bases at V and 5 bases at J, with 15 bases between the two ends. CDR3 length: 13 residues. The germline V gene encodes CDR1 MNHNY and CDR2 SVGAGI (reference sequence). CDR3 sequence reads: CASRSYSGETQYF. The DNA of the CDR3 is TGTGCCAGCCGATCCTACAGTGGGGAGACCCAGTACTTC.

The table lists this clone with a few counts. The V and J genes are TRBV7-9 and TRBJ2-3; 11 bases are a match to TRBD1. The CDR3 runs to 15 residues. Germline CDR1 SEHNR, CDR2 FQNEAQ (reference sequence). Germline trimming cut 5 bases from V and 5 bases from J; bases unmatched to any gene: 6. The CDR3: CASSPDRGLLDTQYF. Here the CDR3 DNA reads TGTGCCAGCAGCCCGGACAGGGGGCTGTTAGATACGCAGTATTTT.

The chain carries TRBV28 and TRBJ2-2, with 7 bases aligning to TRBD2. The ends lost 5 bases at V and 1 base at J; junction bases unmatched: 13. Germline lookup yields CDR1 MDHEN and CDR2 SYDVKM. This CDR3 contains 18 residues. CDR3 protein: CASSPLGSGLKNTGELFF. The CDR3 DNA reads TGTGCCAGCAGTCCTCTGGGTAGCGGGCTGAAGAACACCGGGGAGCTGTTTTTT.

This clone was recorded a few times. The chain employs TRBV5-1 and TRBJ2-5; the match to TRBD2 covers 7 bases. Germline CDR1 reads SGHRS; CDR2 reads YFSETQ. J was trimmed by 5 bases and V by 1 base; bases with no gene match: 5. The CDR3 spans 14 residues. The CDR3 bases are TGCGCCAGCAGCTTGATGCGGGAGAGGGAGACCCAGTACTTC. It yields the protein CASSLMRERETQYF.